These 32 T cell receptor beta chains came from one sample sequenced in a study of Tregs in tolerant kidney transplant recipients. Profiling relied on immunoSEQ multiplex PCR, and the TCRdb table lists in-frame clones only, not all of them. The listing records tens of thousands of clones. The sample in question was CD8+ T cells from blood, obtained before the transplant. The receptor source for this set is a human donor who received a combined kidney and bone marrow transplant.

Details on this clone: Read coverage stops 3 residues before the CDR3 terminus; the germline J gene supplies the remainder. The genes are TRBV20-1 and TRBJ2-3; 9 bases map to TRBD1. The length of the CDR3 is 16 residues. V shed 4 bases and J 2 bases; nucleotides not matched to a gene: 10. Per germline, CDR1 DFQATT and CDR2 SNEGSKA (reference sequence). The sequenced CDR3 bases are TGCAGTGCTACCTCCCAAGGACAGGGGAACACAGATACG. Protein sequence: CSATSQGQGNTDT. The entire CDR3 protein is CSATSQGQGNTDTQYF.

In the case of this clone: Read sequence stops 3 residues before the CDR3 end, and the germline J gene provides the missing end. V gene TRBV6-4 combines with J gene TRBJ1-2; D gene ambiguous. The CDR3 is 13 residues long. The germline V gene has CDR1 MRHNA and CDR2 SNTAGT. The CDR3 spells CASSEGIGHGYTF. The covered CDR3 bases are TGTGCCAGCAGTGAGGGCATAGGGCACGGC.

This clone is identified as medium-sized from frequency. The read stops 3 residues short of the end of the CDR3; the missing end is completed from the germline J gene. Other DNA sequences in this sample translate to the same CDR3. V and J are TRBV29-1 and TRBJ1-1, with a weak D call TRBD1 (6 bases). Germline values: CDR1 SQVTM, CDR2 ANQGSEA. Trimming cost V 3 bases and J 5 bases, with 7 bases left between them. The length of the CDR3 is 11 residues. The sequenced part of the CDR3 DNA is TGCAGCGTTGATAGGGGGACTGAA. The encoded protein is CSVDRGTE. The whole CDR3 sequence reads CSVDRGTEAFF.

CDR3 loop: CASSTKGHDATYNSPLHF. The sequenced CDR3 bases are TGTGCCAGTAGTACCAAGGGACATGATGCAACCTATAATTCACCC. J is TRBJ1-6 and V is TRBV19; D may be TRBD1 (6 bases). The CDR3 goes on 3 residues after the read ends, and that part is filled in from the germline J gene. V gave up 4 bases and J gave up 2 bases, with 18 bases separating them. CDR3 length equals 18 residues. Germline V CDR1 and CDR2: LNHDA, SQIVND (reference sequence).

To note about this clone: The CDR3 end lies 3 residues beyond the end of the read and is filled in from the germline J gene. This rearrangement joins TRBV6-2 or TRBV6-3 to TRBJ2-3, with D maybe TRBD1 (6 bases). Per the germline V gene, CDR1 is MNHEY and CDR2 is SVGEGT. V dropped 8 bases and J dropped 1 base, with 10 bases sitting between them. This CDR3 comprises 13 residues. The sequenced CDR3 bases are TGTGCCAGCGCGGCAGGGGGCACAGATACG. Translated: CASAAGGTDT. The whole CDR3 is CASAAGGTDTQYF.

Worth noting for this clone: The DNA ends 3 residues before the CDR3 does, and the rest of the CDR3 is filled in from the germline J gene. V gene TRBV7-9 combines with J gene TRBJ2-3, with D perhaps TRBD2 (5 bases). The CDR3 totals 14 residues. Per germline, CDR1 SEHNR and CDR2 FQNEAQ (reference sequence). The V end lost 4 bases, the J end lost 4 bases, and 12 bases lay between the germline ends. The CDR3 region is CASSSPGSPDTQYF. The DNA read from the CDR3 is TGTGCCAGCAGCTCTCCGGGGAGCCCAGATACG.

A remark on this clone: The CDR3 end lies 3 residues beyond the end of the read and is filled in from the germline J gene. The V gene is TRBV20-1, the J gene TRBJ2-1; 9 positions match TRBD2. The V gene's germline CDR1 is DFQATT and CDR2 SNEGSKA (reference sequence). Trimming removed 6 bases from V and 7 bases from J; junction bases left unmatched: 10. The CDR3 consists of 14 residues. The CDR3: CSANLAGLVNEQFF. The DNA read from the CDR3 is TGCAGTGCCAACCTAGCGGGATTGGTGAATGAG.

Details on this clone: The CDR3 goes on 3 residues after the read ends, and that part is filled in from the germline J gene. The rearrangement uses TRBV19 and TRBJ2-1, with a tentative D call TRBD2 (5 bases). Germline V gene sequence: CDR1 LNHDA, CDR2 SQIVND (reference sequence). The CDR3 loop spans 17 amino acids. V lost 6 bases and J 3 bases, leaving 21 bases between the germline ends. CDR3 region: CASSAAGASWDYNEQFF. CDR3 bases read: TGTGCCAGTAGCGCGGCGGGCGCCAGTTGGGACTACAATGAG.

On this clone: The read stops 3 residues short of the end of the CDR3; the missing end is completed from the germline J gene. V usage is TRBV19 and J usage is TRBJ2-2; 7 bases line up with TRBD2. Per germline, CDR1 LNHDA and CDR2 SQIVND (reference sequence). V shed 7 bases and J 9 bases; nucleotides not matched to a gene: 11. The CDR3 spans 14 residues. The CDR3 DNA, read in part, is TGTGCCAGTACGGCTTGGCTAGCGGACCGGGAG. Protein sequence: CASTAWLADRE. The full CDR3 protein is CASTAWLADRELFF.

On this clone itself: The read gets to within 3 residues of the CDR3 end, and the germline J gene fills in the rest. The rearrangement uses TRBV29-1 and TRBJ1-2, with 7 bases that match TRBD1. V gave up 6 bases and J gave up 4 bases; unmatched junction bases: 5. Germline assignment: CDR1 SQVTM and CDR2 ANQGSEA. The CDR3 contains 12 residues. The CDR3 protein is CSVEGQTYGYTF. The CDR3 bases that were read are TGCAGCGTGGAGGGACAGACCTATGGC.

In regard to this clone: The read falls 3 residues short of the CDR3 end, and the missing part is taken from the germline J gene. The genes are TRBV7-9 and TRBJ2-7; 8 bases align to TRBD2. Trimming took 7 bases from V and 2 from J; bases not matched to a gene: 10. Germline CDR1 SEHNR, CDR2 FQNEAQ (reference sequence). The CDR3 covers 15 residues. The CDR3 reads CASTTHSGGPYEQYF. CDR3 DNA, as far as it was read: TGTGCCAGCACCACCCATTCGGGGGGGCCCTACGAG.

Concerning this clone: The CDR3 goes on 3 residues after the read ends, and that part is filled in from the germline J gene. The rearrangement links TRBV7-9 to TRBJ2-5; 9 bases are shared with TRBD1. This CDR3 has 14 amino acids. Germline V gene sequence: CDR1 SEHNR, CDR2 FQNEAQ (reference sequence). Germline trimming cut 4 bases from V and 3 bases from J; bases unmatched to any gene: 3. CDR3 amino acids: CASSSRDREETQYF. The CDR3 bases that were read are TGTGCCAGCAGCTCCCGGGACAGGGAAGAGACC.

With respect to this clone: The read falls 3 residues short of the CDR3 end, and the missing part is taken from the germline J gene. This rearrangement joins TRBV7-8 to TRBJ1-1; D remains unclear. The V and J ends lost 1 base and 7 bases respectively, with 16 bases between them. CDR1 is SGHVS and CDR2 is FQNEAQ in the germline V gene. The CDR3 sequence is 15 residues long. CDR3 in amino acids: CASSLVLGYGDEAFF. The CDR3 DNA, read in part, is TGTGCCAGCAGCTTAGTTCTCGGGTACGGAGATGAA. Using reference TRBV7-8 and TRBJ1-1 for the parts outside the CDR3, the full variable domain is GAGVSQSPRYKVAKRGQDVALRCDPISGHVSLFWYQQALGQGPEFLTYFQNEAQLDKSGLPSDRFFAERPEGSVSTLKIQRTQQEDSAVYLCASSLVLGYGDEAFFGQGTRLTVV.

Remarks on this clone: Read data end 3 residues before the CDR3 end; the end is taken from the germline J gene. The rearrangement joins TRBV7-2 to TRBJ2-7; 8 nucleotides match TRBD2. This CDR3 spans 15 amino acids. Losses at the gene ends were 5 bases for V and 4 bases for J; bases not matched to a gene: 10. CDR1 and CDR2 from the germline V gene are SGHTA and FQGNSA. The CDR3: CASSPGVAGRYEQYF. The part of the CDR3 DNA that was read is TGTGCCAGCAGCCCCGGGGTAGCGGGGAGATACGAG.

Regarding this clone: The read terminates 3 residues before the CDR3 end, so the remaining end is supplied by the germline J gene. The chain employs TRBV2 and TRBJ2-1; TRBD2 might be the D (7 bases). Germline CDR1 and CDR2: SNHLY and FYNNEI. This CDR3 is 16 amino acids long. V lost 3 bases and J 3 bases, leaving 15 bases between the germline ends. The CDR3 loop is CASSDGGGADYNEQFF. Incomplete CDR3 DNA: TGTGCCAGCAGTGATGGAGGGGGGGCCGACTACAATGAG.

About this clone itself: Sequencing ends 3 residues short of the CDR3 end; the germline J gene provides the rest. The J gene is TRBJ2-5, the V gene TRBV19; TRBD1 matches 7 bases. This CDR3 region has 14 residues. Per germline, CDR1 LNHDA and CDR2 SQIVND (reference sequence). The V segment lost 4 bases and the J segment 5 bases; nucleotides outside the gene matches: 7. The CDR3 here is CASSKFQGEETQYF. The CDR3 bases that were read are TGTGCCAGTAGTAAGTTCCAGGGGGAGGAGACC.

Details on this clone: Coverage ceases 3 residues before the CDR3 finishes, and the germline J gene fills in the end. The rearrangement joins TRBV6-2 or TRBV6-3 to TRBJ1-1, with TRBD1 as a possible D gene (6 bases). The ends were cut back, 2 bases at V and 4 bases at J, with 11 bases in the middle. CDR3 size: 14 residues. CDR1 and CDR2 (germline): MNHEY, SVGEGT. CDR3 protein: CASSYQWGLTEAFF. CDR3 DNA, as far as it was read: TGTGCCAGCAGTTACCAATGGGGGCTCACTGAA.

Comments on this clone: The read terminates 3 residues before the CDR3 end, so the remaining end is supplied by the germline J gene. V usage is TRBV6-2 or TRBV6-3 and J usage is TRBJ1-1; D possibly corresponds to TRBD1 (6 bases). Germline CDR1 reads MNHEY; CDR2 reads SVGEGT. The CDR3 has 15 amino acids. Trimming pared 5 bases from V and 2 bases from J, leaving 15 bases between. CDR3 amino acids: CASSTAIQGNTEAFF. Partial CDR3 DNA: TGTGCCAGCAGTACCGCTATACAGGGAAACACTGAA.

In regard to this clone: The read ends 3 residues shy of where the CDR3 ends; the end is completed using the germline J gene. The chain uses TRBV7-2 and TRBJ2-3; 7 nucleotides match TRBD1. CDR3 length: 15 amino acids. Germline V gives CDR1 SGHTA, CDR2 FQGNSA. CDR3 DNA (partial): TGTGCCAGCAGCTTTGGGACAGCTCCTTCCTACGCG. This encodes CASSFGTAPSYA. The whole CDR3 sequence is CASSFGTAPSYAQYF.

The sequenced CDR3 bases are TGTGCCAGCAGCGCCGGTATCGGCGGGGAG. It is translated as CASSAGIGGE. The whole CDR3 protein is CASSAGIGGELFF. The chain is built from TRBV11-2 and TRBJ2-2, with D unclear. The read terminates 3 residues before the CDR3 end, so the remaining end is supplied by the germline J gene. This CDR3 contains 13 residues. The germline CDR1 and CDR2 sequences are SGHAT and FQNNGV. Trimming took off 5 bases at V and 7 bases at J, with 11 bases between the two ends.

Turning to this clone: The read gets to within 3 residues of the CDR3 end, and the germline J gene fills in the rest. The genes are TRBV11-2 and TRBJ2-7; TRBD1 agrees at 8 bases. Germline-derived CDR1 and CDR2 are SGHAT and FQNNGV. V gave up 1 base and J gave up 2 bases; unmatched junction bases: 4. The CDR3 is 15 residues long. The DNA read from the CDR3 is TGTGCCAGCAGCTTAGGACAGGGGTTCACCTACGAG. It is translated as CASSLGQGFTYE. The complete CDR3 protein is CASSLGQGFTYEQYF. Supplemented by reference TRBV11-2 and TRBJ2-7, the full variable domain reads EAGVAQSPRYKIIEKRQSVAFWCNPISGHATLYWYQQILGQGPKLLIQFQNNGVVDDSQLPKDRFSAERLKGVDSTLKIQPAKLEDSAVYLCASSLGQGFTYEQYFGPGTRLTVT.

With respect to this clone: The sequence runs out 3 residues before the end of the CDR3; the remainder is reconstructed from the germline J gene. V and J are TRBV7-6 and TRBJ2-5; TRBD2 agrees at 13 bases. The CDR3 is made up of 15 amino acids. CDR1 and CDR2 from the germline V gene are SGHVS and FNYEAQ. J was trimmed by 4 bases and V by 5 bases; bases with no gene match: 4. The sequenced part of the CDR3 DNA is TGTGCCAGCAGCAGGACTAGCGGGAGTAGAGAGACC. It specifies CASSRTSGSRET. The full-length CDR3 reads as CASSRTSGSRETQYF.

Comments on this clone: The CDR3 extends 3 residues past the end of the read, so its final part is completed from the germline J gene. The chain links TRBV18 to TRBJ2-3, with a possible D match to TRBD1 (6 bases). CDR1 is KGHSH and CDR2 is LQKENI in the germline V gene. Trimming stripped 3 bases from V and 2 bases from J, with 9 bases between. This CDR3 has 14 amino acids. The sequenced CDR3 bases are TGTGCCAGCTCACCTACAGGGAACACAGATACG. This translates into CASSPTGNTDT. The CDR3 reads in full as CASSPTGNTDTQYF.

With regard to this clone: The CDR3 end is not reached by the read, which stops 3 residues before it; the germline J gene fills it in. This chain joins TRBV2 and TRBJ1-1; TRBD1 matches at 10 bases. The CDR3 totals 16 residues. CDR1 is SNHLY and CDR2 is FYNNEI in the germline V gene. Trimming cost V 4 bases and J 4 bases; bases outside gene matches: 9. CDR3 DNA, as far as it was read: TGTGCCAGCAGTGGGACAGGGGGTAATTTCGGCACTGAA. Protein: CASSGTGGNFGTE. The CDR3 reads in full as CASSGTGGNFGTEAFF.

With regard to this clone: The read stops 3 residues short of the end of the CDR3; the missing end is completed from the germline J gene. The chain recombines TRBV5-4 with TRBJ2-5, with a possible D match to TRBD2 (6 bases). The germline V gene has CDR1 SGHNT and CDR2 YYREEE (reference sequence). There are 14 residues in the CDR3. V lost 2 bases, J lost 1 base, and 9 bases lay in between. The CDR3 loop is CASSLEGLQETQYF. Partial CDR3 DNA: TGTGCCAGCAGCTTAGAGGGACTCCAAGAGACC.

With regard to this clone: The read gets to within 3 residues of the CDR3 end, and the germline J gene fills in the rest. The chain is built from TRBV5-6 and TRBJ2-7, with TRBD1 as a possible D gene (6 bases). The CDR3 consists of 15 residues. V lost 0 bases, J lost 4 bases, and 14 bases lay in between. The germline CDR1 and CDR2 sequences are SGHDT and YYEEEE. The CDR3: CASSLGQVEVYEQYF. CDR3 DNA (partial): TGTGCCAGCAGCTTGGGACAGGTTGAGGTATACGAG.

As regards this clone: The read ends 3 residues early relative to the CDR3; the germline J gene fills the gap. The chain carries TRBV7-6 and TRBJ2-7; 10 bases align to TRBD2. Trimming at V came to 5 bases and at J to 0 bases, leaving 7 bases not matched to a gene. This CDR3 region has 16 residues. Germline V gives CDR1 SGHVS, CDR2 FNYEAQ. The CDR3 spells CASSAHLAGDSYEQYF. CDR3 bases read: TGTGCCAGCAGCGCCCACCTAGCGGGGGACTCCTACGAG.

As to this clone: The read ends 3 residues early relative to the CDR3; the germline J gene fills the gap. The chain has TRBV29-1 and TRBJ2-7; tentative D call: TRBD1 (5 bases). In germline, CDR1 is SQVTM, CDR2 ANQGSEA. This CDR3 spans 13 amino acids. Trimming left V 7 bases short and J 1 base short, with 14 bases between. CDR3 DNA, as far as it was read: TGCAGCGCTTCTGCAGGGTTTTCCTACGAG. It translates to CSASAGFSYE. The full CDR3 sequence reads CSASAGFSYEQYF.

For this clone: The CDR3 end lies 3 residues beyond the end of the read and is filled in from the germline J gene. The genes are TRBV2 and TRBJ1-2; a weak D match, TRBD1 (5 bases). Germline V gene sequence: CDR1 SNHLY, CDR2 FYNNEI. The CDR3 totals 11 residues. V was trimmed by 11 bases and J by 4 bases, leaving 11 bases between them. The sequenced CDR3 bases are TGTGCCGGGGGGGAGGTCTATGGC. The encoded protein is CAGGEVYG. The whole CDR3 region reads CAGGEVYGYTF.

In the case of this clone: The CDR3 is cut off 3 residues early in the read; its end comes from the germline J gene. V is TRBV18 and J is TRBJ2-7, with TRBD2 matching 7 bases. The V segment lost 0 bases and the J segment 1 base; nucleotides outside the gene matches: 0. Per the germline V gene, CDR1 is KGHSH and CDR2 is LQKENI. The CDR3 length is 14 residues. The sequenced part of the CDR3 DNA is TGTGCCAGCTCACCACCGGGACTATCCTACGAG. Translation: CASSPPGLSYE. The full CDR3 sequence reads CASSPPGLSYEQYF.

For this clone: The read finishes 3 residues shy of the CDR3 end, and the germline J gene is used to complete it. The rearrangement links TRBV19 to TRBJ2-1, with TRBD1 matching 9 bases. V lost 4 bases, J lost 4 bases, and 5 bases stayed unmatched. Per the germline V gene, CDR1 is LNHDA and CDR2 is SQIVND (reference sequence). The CDR3 runs to 15 residues. CDR3 in amino acids: CASSTGTGRYNEQFF. The part of the CDR3 DNA that was read is TGTGCCAGTAGTACCGGGACAGGGCGATACAATGAG. Looking up the rest from reference TRBV19 and TRBJ2-1 gives the full variable domain: DGGITQSPKYLFRKEGQNVTLSCEQNLNHDAMYWYRQDPGQGLRLIYYSQIVNDFQKGDIAEGYSVSREKKESFPLTVTSAQKNPTAFYLCASSTGTGRYNEQFFGPGTRLTVL.

Of note for this clone: The observed sequence ends 3 residues before the CDR3 terminus, with the missing tail filled in from the germline J gene. The V call is TRBV7-9, the J call TRBJ2-3; tentatively, D is TRBD1 (6 bases). The germline V gene has CDR1 SEHNR and CDR2 FQNEAQ (reference sequence). The CDR3 loop spans 15 amino acids. The V and J ends lost 1 base and 3 bases respectively, with 11 bases between them. The CDR3 protein is CASSLVQGQTDTQYF. The part of the CDR3 DNA that was read is TGTGCCAGCAGCTTAGTCCAGGGGCAAACAGATACG.